The 23 T cell receptor beta chains below come from one sample, sequenced in a study of T cell changes during pregnancy in multiple sclerosis. Generated by immunoSEQ multiplex PCR, the TCRdb table keeps only in-frame clones and is missing some. The table shows tens of thousands of clones, with 90% to 95% occurring only once. The sequencing used peripheral blood, collected before pregnancy. The origin of the receptors is a female donor with multiple sclerosis, enrolled in a pregnancy study.

V is TRBV19 and J is TRBJ1-1; tentatively, D is TRBD1 (5 bases). Trimming stripped 1 base from V and 4 bases from J, with 13 bases between. CDR1 is LNHDA and CDR2 is SQIVND in the germline V gene (reference sequence). The CDR3 extends over 15 amino acids. The CDR3 DNA sequence: TGTGCCAGTAGTATAGTTGGGGAAAGGGGCACTGAAGCTTTCTTT. Encoded protein: CASSIVGERGTEAFF.

This rearrangement joins TRBV9 to TRBJ2-2; 10 bases fit TRBD2. Germline CDR1 and CDR2: SGDLS and YYNGEE. The junction had 12 bases not matched to a gene; V was cut back by 4 bases and J by 0 bases. This CDR3 has 19 residues. Here the CDR3 DNA reads TGTGCCAGCAGCCCCCCAAAGGCTAGCGGGGGCCCGAACACCGGGGAGCTGTTTTTT. As protein: CASSPPKASGGPNTGELFF.

The chain recombines TRBV29-1 with TRBJ2-7; 7 bases are shared with TRBD1. Germline lookup yields CDR1 SQVTM and CDR2 ANQGSEA. The J segment lost 0 bases and the V segment lost 5 bases, leaving 10 bases of the junction unmatched. The CDR3 loop spans 15 amino acids. This CDR3 reads CSVKRGRDSSYEQYF. The CDR3 bases are TGCAGCGTTAAGAGGGGCCGGGACAGCTCCTACGAGCAGTACTTC.

The chain uses TRBV4-1 and TRBJ1-5; 12 bases align to TRBD1. This CDR3 contains 16 residues. Germline V gives CDR1 MGHRA, CDR2 YSYEKL. Trimming cost V 0 bases and J 7 bases; bases outside gene matches: 4. The CDR3 is CASSQDMGTGGQPQHF. CDR3 in DNA: TGCGCCAGCAGCCAAGATATGGGGACAGGGGGCCAGCCCCAGCATTTT.

The chain combines TRBV11-2 with TRBJ2-7, with a possible D match to TRBD1 (6 bases). This CDR3 is 13 amino acids long. With 1 base removed from V and 3 bases from J, the gap between germline ends came to 7 bases. Germline loops: CDR1 SGHAT, CDR2 FQNNGV. CDR3 loop: CASSLGQVYEQYF. CDR3 DNA: TGTGCCAGCAGCTTAGGACAGGTCTACGAGCAGTACTTC.

The rearrangement links TRBV11-2 to TRBJ1-1; no clear D gene. The CDR3 totals 14 residues. Trimming left V 2 bases short and J 1 base short, with 8 bases between. CDR1 is SGHAT, CDR2 FQNNGV, per germline. CDR3 nucleotide sequence: TGTGCCAGCAGCTTAATCAACGGGAACACTGAAGCTTTCTTT. It translates to CASSLINGNTEAFF.

The chain employs TRBV19 and TRBJ2-1, with D perhaps matching TRBD1 (6 bases). The CDR3 loop spans 15 amino acids. Trimming pared 7 bases from V and 6 bases from J, leaving 19 bases between. Germline CDR1 reads LNHDA; CDR2 reads SQIVND (reference sequence). CDR3 sequence (DNA): TGTGCCAGTAATTATTACAGGGAAGGCCCCAATGAGCAGTTCTTC. Translated, it gives CASNYYREGPNEQFF.

The chain recombines TRBV9 with TRBJ2-2; D might be TRBD2 (6 bases). V lost 4 bases, J lost 2 bases, and 15 bases lay in between. CDR1 is SGDLS, CDR2 YYNGEE, per germline. CDR3 length: 16 residues. The CDR3 coding sequence is TGTGCCAGCAGCCCCCGTGGGACTGGAAACACCGGGGAGCTGTTTTTT. It is translated as CASSPRGTGNTGELFF.

The V gene is TRBV29-1, the J gene TRBJ2-7; 11 bases line up with TRBD1. V lost 4 bases and J lost 5; bases outside the gene matches: 4. Per the germline V gene, CDR1 is SQVTM and CDR2 is ANQGSEA. CDR3 length equals 13 residues. CDR3 nucleotide sequence: TGCAGCGTTGTTGGGACAGGGGGTAACGAGCAGTACTTC. It is translated as CSVVGTGGNEQYF.

The rearrangement joins TRBV5-3 to TRBJ1-2; no clear D gene. Being an ORF, TRBV5-3 has a function that is uncertain. The CDR3 contains 17 residues. Trimming stripped 4 bases from V and 4 bases from J, with 23 bases between. The CDR3 DNA reads as TGTGCCAGAAGCCCGGATCATCGGGGTGCCTGGACCTATGGCTACACCTTC. Translated: CARSPDHRGAWTYGYTF.

The J gene is TRBJ2-3, the V gene TRBV9, with 8 bases that match TRBD2. V was pared by 4 bases and J by 3 bases, with 7 bases of the junction left unmatched. Germline values: CDR1 SGDLS, CDR2 YYNGEE. The CDR3 sequence is 15 residues long. The CDR3 sequence: CASSPGLATTDTQYF. CDR3 nucleotide sequence: TGTGCCAGCAGCCCTGGACTAGCAACTACAGATACGCAGTATTTT.

The chain has TRBV5-1 and TRBJ2-1; weak D call: TRBD1 (5 bases). This CDR3 has 12 residues. Germline V lookup: CDR1 SGHRS, CDR2 YFSETQ. The CDR3 DNA reads TGCGGTTGCAGGGCCCTTAACAATGAGCAGTTCTTC. Protein: CGCRALNNEQFF.

The chain recombines TRBV19 with TRBJ2-1; 10 bases are a match to TRBD2. CDR1 and CDR2 from the germline V gene are LNHDA and SQIVND (reference sequence). This CDR3 is 18 amino acids long. V was clipped by 5 bases and J by 6 bases; unmatched bases: 16. The CDR3 reads CASSPRLAGAPPTNEQFF. The CDR3, as DNA: TGTGCCAGTAGTCCCCGGCTAGCGGGGGCCCCTCCAACCAATGAGCAGTTCTTC.

The chain carries TRBV2 and TRBJ1-1; D not certain. The CDR3 is 11 amino acids. V was cut by 0 bases and J by 9 bases, with 5 bases left in between. The germline CDR1 and CDR2 sequences are SNHLY and FYNNEI. CDR3 sequence: CASSEAEKAFF. CDR3 coding DNA: TGTGCCAGCAGTGAAGCAGAGAAAGCTTTCTTT.

This clone was recorded only once. DNA for the CDR3: TGCAGCGTGCTAGATGAGACCCAGTACTTC. Its translation is CSVLDETQYF. The chain joins TRBV29-1 to TRBJ2-5; no clear D. The ends were cut back, 6 bases at V and 5 bases at J, with 7 bases in the middle. Germline CDR1 reads SQVTM; CDR2 reads ANQGSEA. The CDR3 length is 10 residues.

This clone was counted a single time. The genes are TRBV19 and TRBJ1-2, with D possibly TRBD1 on 6 matching bases. The germline V gene has CDR1 LNHDA and CDR2 SQIVND (reference sequence). The V gene lost 10 bases and the J gene lost 4 bases, with 13 bases spanning the gap. This CDR3 has 12 amino acids. CDR3 DNA: TGTGCCACCTCAGGGGTGATCTATGGCTACACCTTC. Amino acids: CATSGVIYGYTF.

In DNA, the CDR3 is TGTGCCAGCAGCTTAGAATCTAGGGGGCGCTGGACTGAAGCTTTCTTT. It encodes CASSLESRGRWTEAFF. The chain employs TRBV11-2 and TRBJ1-1, with 7 positions matching TRBD1. Germline V gene sequence: CDR1 SGHAT, CDR2 FQNNGV. The CDR3 contains 16 residues. With 0 bases clipped from V and 5 bases from J, the junction kept 9 bases outside the gene matches.

This chain joins TRBV5-1 and TRBJ2-1; D gene ambiguous. The V gene lost 5 bases and the J gene lost 5 bases, with 5 bases spanning the gap. CDR1 and CDR2 from the germline V gene are SGHRS and YFSETQ. The CDR3 covers 11 residues. CDR3 DNA sequence: TGCGCCAGCAGGGGCCACAATGAGCAGTTCTTC. This codes for CASRGHNEQFF.

The V call is TRBV5-4, the J call TRBJ2-1; D is perhaps TRBD1 (6 bases). Germline V lookup: CDR1 SGHNT, CDR2 YYREEE (reference sequence). This CDR3 region has 12 residues. V dropped 6 bases and J dropped 10 bases, with 14 bases sitting between them. Here the CDR3 DNA reads TGTGCCAGCAACCCGGTAGGGGGAGAGCAGTTCTTC. Its protein product is CASNPVGGEQFF. Full variable domain (rest looked up from reference TRBV5-4 and TRBJ2-1): ETGVTQSPTHLIKTRGQQVTLRCSSQSGHNTVSWYQQALGQGPQFIFQYYREEENGRGNFPPRFSGLQFPNYSSELNVNALELDDSALYLCASNPVGGEQFFGPGTRLTVL.

The rearrangement uses TRBV6-5 and TRBJ1-4; D not certain. Germline V gene data show CDR1 as MNHEY and CDR2 as SVGAGI. The length of the CDR3 is 13 residues. Trimming pared 6 bases from V and 4 bases from J, leaving 9 bases between. The CDR3 loop is CASSLDLNEKLFF. As DNA, the CDR3 is TGTGCCAGCAGCCTAGACCTTAATGAAAAACTGTTTTTT.

The V and J genes are TRBV29-1 and TRBJ2-2, with D perhaps matching TRBD1 (6 bases). The germline gives CDR1 SQVTM, CDR2 ANQGSEA. V lost 5 bases and J lost 2, with 12 bases in between. The CDR3 is 14 residues long. CDR3 coding DNA: TGCAGCGTTACTACAGGGCCCAACACCGGGGAGCTGTTTTTT. This sequence encodes CSVTTGPNTGELFF.

Concerning this clone: This may arise from a read error, as a much more abundant clone is one base away. This chain links TRBV4-2 with TRBJ2-5; the match to TRBD2 covers 8 bases. The germline gives CDR1 LGHNA, CDR2 YNFKEQ. V gave up 0 bases and J gave up 1 base; unmatched junction bases: 1. The CDR3 is 15 residues long. The CDR3 bases are TGTGCCAGCAGCCAAGATCGGGGGGGCCAAGAGACCCAGTACTTC. This sequence encodes CASSQDRGGQETQYF.

This rearrangement joins TRBV5-1 to TRBJ1-5; tentative D call: TRBD1 (5 bases). The CDR3 totals 16 residues. V was trimmed by 4 bases and J by 3 bases, leaving 17 bases between them. Per the germline V gene, CDR1 is SGHRS and CDR2 is YFSETQ. The CDR3 DNA sequence: TGCGCCAGCAGCCCACACCCGGGGGTACTCAATCAGCCCCAGCATTTT. It encodes CASSPHPGVLNQPQHF.